This TCR beta chain is from a study of T cells expressing NK-cell markers. Study-wide background: Sorted T-cell subsets CD3+CD56+NKG2C+, CD3+CD56+NKG2C- and CD3+CD56-NKG2C+ were TCR beta-sequenced.

Researchers built TCR beta cDNA using 5'RACE template switching with UMIs. TCRdb reanalyzed the 5' RACE reads, giving one entry per CDR3 protein sequence and no DNA. This sample's table reports 200,000 to 300,000 distinct CDR3 sequences. Germline CDR1 reads KGHSH; CDR2 reads LQKENI. This CDR3 region has 15 residues. The specimen was blood T cells: a sorted CD56 or NKG2C T cell subset, CD4+ or CD8+ T cells, or bulk PBMC T cells (not recorded which). V is TRBV18 and J is TRBJ2-3; TCRdb reports TRBD1, a call that lacks DNA to check it against. The TCR comes from a man younger than 35 in good health. CDR3 amino acids: CASSPLGGNTDTQYF.